A single sample is the source of the 15 T cell receptor beta chains below, sequenced in a study of patients and donors after allogeneic stem cell transplantation. MiXCR was run by TCRdb on the RT-PCR reads, yielding one entry per CDR3 protein. The sample consists of some 960,000 distinct CDR3 sequences, approximately 18% of them appearing once. Sequenced input: blood, either unsorted or a sorted T cell fraction (not recorded which). The receptors derive from a human donor who was either an allogeneic HSCT recipient or a stem cell or donor lymphocyte infusion donor (not recorded which). It is not recorded whose cells these are; they may come from a transplant donor.

The chain employs TRBV25-1 and TRBJ1-2, with 7 bases lining up with TRBD1. Germline V CDR1 and CDR2: MGHDK, SYGVNS. The CDR3 runs to 16 residues. V shed 1 base, J shed 3 bases, and the junction held 8 bases outside the gene matches. The chain's CDR3 is CASSEWDPGTDYGYTF. For the CDR3, the DNA is TGTGCCAGCAGTGAATGGGACCCCGGGACAGACTATGGCTACACCTTC.

This clonotype was counted many times. The V call is TRBV12-3 or TRBV12-4, the J call TRBJ1-3; 7 bases map to TRBD1. V trimming: 4 bases; J trimming: 2 bases; junction bases outside the gene matches: 8. This CDR3 contains 16 residues. The CDR3 region has the DNA TGTGCCAGCAGTTCCCATGAGGGGACAGCTGGAAACACCATATATTTT. Its translation: CASSSHEGTAGNTIYF.

In this sample, this clonotype turned up a few times. The chain links TRBV11-2 to TRBJ2-3, with D hard to call. Germline CDR1 SGHAT, CDR2 FQNNGV. Trimming removed 6 bases from V and 0 bases from J, with 13 bases in between. CDR3 length equals 15 residues. CDR3 sequence reads: CASSSTRFSTDTQYF. CDR3 coding DNA: TGTGCCAGCAGTTCTACCCGGTTCAGCACAGATACGCAGTATTTT.

This clonotype has a handful of counts. This sequence joins TRBV19 and TRBJ2-1; perhaps TRBD2 as D (6 bases). The CDR3 sequence is 13 residues long. The germline gives CDR1 LNHDA, CDR2 SQIVND (reference sequence). Trimming took 3 bases from V and 8 from J, leaving 11 bases between them. The chain's CDR3 is CASSIKLAYEQFF. CDR3 in DNA: TGTGCCAGTAGTATTAAACTAGCCTATGAGCAGTTCTTC.

J is TRBJ1-1 and V is TRBV15; D remains unclear. V was shortened by 2 bases and J by 2 bases, with 6 bases between the two germline ends. CDR3 length: 13 residues. Germline V lookup: CDR1 LNHNV, CDR2 YYDKDF (reference sequence). Here the CDR3 reads CATSRSENTEAFF. The CDR3 DNA follows: TGTGCCACCAGCAGATCAGAAAACACTGAAGCTTTCTTT.

V and J are TRBV15 and TRBJ2-3, with D perhaps TRBD1 (7 bases). Germline assignment: CDR1 LNHNV and CDR2 YYDKDF (reference sequence). The CDR3 extends over 16 amino acids. Trimming shortened V by 5 bases and J by 0 bases, and 15 bases separated the two germline ends. The CDR3 coding sequence is TGTGCCACCAGCGGGCCTCAGGGGGGAAGCACAGATACGCAGTATTTT. It encodes CATSGPQGGSTDTQYF.

V gene TRBV5-1 combines with J gene TRBJ2-3, with 9 bases that match TRBD1. V shed 3 bases, J shed 3 bases, and the junction held 8 bases outside the gene matches. The germline gives CDR1 SGHRS, CDR2 YFSETQ. The CDR3 covers 16 residues. In nucleotides, the CDR3 is TGCGCCAGCAGCTCTCTAGACAGGGGGGGGACAGATACGCAGTATTTT. This gives the protein CASSSLDRGGTDTQYF.

This clonotype was counted between two and nine times. This chain links TRBV7-2 with TRBJ1-3, with TRBD1 identical over 8 bases. The length of the CDR3 is 17 residues. Germline trimming cut 0 bases from V and 3 bases from J; bases unmatched to any gene: 7. The V gene's germline CDR1 is SGHTA and CDR2 FQGNSA. CDR3 protein: CASSLAFRGRFGNTIYF. The CDR3 DNA follows: TGTGCCAGCAGCTTAGCTTTCAGGGGGCGCTTTGGAAACACCATATATTTT.

This clonotype was detected only a few times. V gene TRBV7-2 combines with J gene TRBJ2-3; 8 positions match TRBD2. The V gene end was trimmed by 5 bases and the J gene end by 6 bases; junction bases not matched to a gene: 10. Germline lookup yields CDR1 SGHTA and CDR2 FQGNSA. The CDR3 is 15 amino acids. CDR3 in amino acids: CASSRVGGAVDTQYF. The CDR3 DNA follows: TGTGCCAGCAGCAGGGTCGGGGGGGCCGTCGATACGCAGTATTTT.

This clonotype was detected a few times. The chain carries TRBV5-6 and TRBJ1-1, with D hard to call. The V end lost 0 bases, the J end lost 5 bases, and 8 bases lay between the germline ends. The CDR3 length is 13 residues. Germline V gene lookup returns CDR1 SGHDT and CDR2 YYEEEE. The CDR3, as DNA: TGTGCCAGCAGCTTGGGGGAGAGGACTGAAGCTTTCTTT. Translated: CASSLGERTEAFF.

The chain carries TRBV25-1 and TRBJ1-3, with no clear D. Germline V gives CDR1 MGHDK, CDR2 SYGVNS. The CDR3 contains 13 residues. Trimming took 8 bases from V and 0 from J, leaving 8 bases between them. The DNA for the CDR3 is TGTGCCAGCTACGGGGACTCTGGAAACACCATATATTTT. As protein: CASYGDSGNTIYF.

The rearrangement joins TRBV5-4 to TRBJ2-3; no clear D gene. Trimming left V 3 bases short and J 0 bases short, with 17 bases between. Germline CDR1 reads SGHNT; CDR2 reads YYREEE (reference sequence). This CDR3 is 17 amino acids long. Here the CDR3 reads CASSSTWRSISTDTQYF. The CDR3 DNA follows: TGTGCCAGCAGCTCTACCTGGCGGTCTATAAGCACAGATACGCAGTATTTT.

There are a few counts of this clonotype. The rearrangement uses TRBV29-1 and TRBJ2-7; 13 nucleotides line up with TRBD2. There are 12 residues in the CDR3. Looked up from germline, CDR1 is SQVTM and CDR2 is ANQGSEA. V lost 6 bases, J lost 6 bases, and 2 bases stayed unmatched. The CDR3 here is CSVGLAGAEQYF. The CDR3 nucleotides read TGCAGCGTCGGACTAGCGGGAGCCGAGCAGTACTTC.

Only a few counts were recorded for this clonotype. The CDR3 DNA follows: TGTGCCAGCAGTTCCGGCCGGGTGGGCGGGGAGCTGTTTTTT. It is translated as CASSSGRVGGELFF. This rearrangement joins TRBV12-3 or TRBV12-4 to TRBJ2-2; no reliable D call. This CDR3 spans 14 amino acids. V was clipped by 4 bases and J by 7 bases, with 13 bases between them.

This clonotype was seen just once. V usage is TRBV3-1 and J usage is TRBJ2-1; D might be TRBD1 (5 bases). CDR1 LGHDT and CDR2 YNNKEL come from the germline V gene (reference sequence). V was cut by 5 bases and J by 12 bases, with 14 bases left in between. This CDR3 region has 12 residues. The CDR3 DNA reads as TGTGCCAGCAGCACGCACACGGACACGCAGTTCTTC. Translation gives CASSTHTDTQFF.